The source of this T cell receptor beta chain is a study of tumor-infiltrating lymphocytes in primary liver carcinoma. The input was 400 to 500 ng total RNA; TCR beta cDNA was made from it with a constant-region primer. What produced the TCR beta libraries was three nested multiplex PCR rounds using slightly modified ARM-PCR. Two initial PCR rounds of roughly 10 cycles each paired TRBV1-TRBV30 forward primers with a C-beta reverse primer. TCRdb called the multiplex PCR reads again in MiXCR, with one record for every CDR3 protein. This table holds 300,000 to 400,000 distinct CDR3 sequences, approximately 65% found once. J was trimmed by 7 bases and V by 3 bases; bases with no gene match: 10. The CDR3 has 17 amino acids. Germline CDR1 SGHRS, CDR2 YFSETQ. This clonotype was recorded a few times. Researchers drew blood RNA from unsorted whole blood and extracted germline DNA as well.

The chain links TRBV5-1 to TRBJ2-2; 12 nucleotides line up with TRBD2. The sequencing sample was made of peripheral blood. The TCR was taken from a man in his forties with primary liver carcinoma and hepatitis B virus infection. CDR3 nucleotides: TGCGCCAGCAGCTGGCCCCCTAGCGGGAGGGCCCTCGGGGAGCTGTTTTTT. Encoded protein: CASSWPPSGRALGELFF. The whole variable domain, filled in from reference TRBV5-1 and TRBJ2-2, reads KAGVTQTPRYLIKTRGQQVTLSCSPISGHRSVSWYQQTPGQGLQFLFEYFSETQRNKGNFPGRFSGRQFSNSRSEMNVSTLELGDSALYLCASSWPPSGRALGELFFGEGSRLTVL.